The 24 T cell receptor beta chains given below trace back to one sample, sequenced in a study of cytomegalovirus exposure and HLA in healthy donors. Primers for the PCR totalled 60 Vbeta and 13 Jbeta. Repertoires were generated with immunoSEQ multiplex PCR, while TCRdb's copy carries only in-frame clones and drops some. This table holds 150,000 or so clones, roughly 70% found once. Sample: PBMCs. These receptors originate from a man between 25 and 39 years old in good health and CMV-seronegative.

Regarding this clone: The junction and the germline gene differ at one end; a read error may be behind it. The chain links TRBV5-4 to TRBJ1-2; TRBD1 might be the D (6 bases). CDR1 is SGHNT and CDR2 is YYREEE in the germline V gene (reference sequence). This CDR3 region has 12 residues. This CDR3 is CASSWEGDGYPF. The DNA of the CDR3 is TGTGCCAGCAGCTGGGAGGGGGATGGCTACCCCTTC.

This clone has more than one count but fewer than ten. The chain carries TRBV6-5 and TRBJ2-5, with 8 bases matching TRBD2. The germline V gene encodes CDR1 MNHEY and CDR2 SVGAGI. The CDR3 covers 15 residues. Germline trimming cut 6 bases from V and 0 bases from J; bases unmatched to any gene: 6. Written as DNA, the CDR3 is TGTGCCAGCAGCTTGACGGGGGGGAACCAAGAGACCCAGTACTTC. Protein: CASSLTGGNQETQYF.

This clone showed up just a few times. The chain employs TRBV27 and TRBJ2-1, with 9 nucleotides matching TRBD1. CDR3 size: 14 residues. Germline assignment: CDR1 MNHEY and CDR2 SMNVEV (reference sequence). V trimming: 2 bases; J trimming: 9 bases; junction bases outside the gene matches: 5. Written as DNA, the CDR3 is TGTGCCAGCAGTTTACTCGGGACAGGGATTGAGCAGTTCTTC. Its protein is CASSLLGTGIEQFF.

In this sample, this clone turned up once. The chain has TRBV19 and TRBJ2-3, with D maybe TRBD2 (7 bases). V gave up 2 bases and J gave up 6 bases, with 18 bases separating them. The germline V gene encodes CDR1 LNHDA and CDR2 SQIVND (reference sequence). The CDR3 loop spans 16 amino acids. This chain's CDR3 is CASSITLAGAGDTQYF. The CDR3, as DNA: TGTGCCAGTAGTATAACCCTCGCGGGGGCCGGGGATACGCAGTATTTT.

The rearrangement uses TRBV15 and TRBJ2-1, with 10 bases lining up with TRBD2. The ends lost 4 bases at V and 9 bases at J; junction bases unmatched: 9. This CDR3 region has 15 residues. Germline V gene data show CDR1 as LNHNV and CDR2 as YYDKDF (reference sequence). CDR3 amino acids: CATSKRGGSLGEQFF. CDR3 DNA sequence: TGTGCCACCAGCAAGCGGGGGGGCTCCCTAGGTGAGCAGTTCTTC.

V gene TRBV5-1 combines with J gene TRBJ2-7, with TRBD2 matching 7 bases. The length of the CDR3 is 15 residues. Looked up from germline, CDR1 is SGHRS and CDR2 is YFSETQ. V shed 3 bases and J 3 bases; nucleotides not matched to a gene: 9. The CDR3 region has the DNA TGCGCCAGCAGCTCCTCCACCGGGGGGATCTACGAGCAGTACTTC. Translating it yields CASSSSTGGIYEQYF.

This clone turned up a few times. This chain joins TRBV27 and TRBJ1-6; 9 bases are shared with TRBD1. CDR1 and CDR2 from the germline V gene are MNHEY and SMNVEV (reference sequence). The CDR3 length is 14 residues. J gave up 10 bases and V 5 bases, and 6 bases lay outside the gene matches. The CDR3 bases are TGTGCCAGCAGTCCCGGGACAGGGAACTCACCCCTCCACTTT. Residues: CASSPGTGNSPLHF.

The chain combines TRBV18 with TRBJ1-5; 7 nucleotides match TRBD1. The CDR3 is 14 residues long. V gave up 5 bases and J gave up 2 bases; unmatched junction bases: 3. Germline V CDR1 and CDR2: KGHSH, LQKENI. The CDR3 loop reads CASSGTDGNQPQHF. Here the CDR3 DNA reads TGTGCCAGCTCAGGGACAGACGGCAATCAGCCCCAGCATTTT.

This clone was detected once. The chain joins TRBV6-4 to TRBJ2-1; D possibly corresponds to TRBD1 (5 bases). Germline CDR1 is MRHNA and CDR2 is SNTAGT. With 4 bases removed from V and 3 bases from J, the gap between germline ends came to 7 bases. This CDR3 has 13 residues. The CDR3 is CASSVDSYNEQFF. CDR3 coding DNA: TGTGCCAGCAGTGTAGACAGCTACAATGAGCAGTTCTTC.

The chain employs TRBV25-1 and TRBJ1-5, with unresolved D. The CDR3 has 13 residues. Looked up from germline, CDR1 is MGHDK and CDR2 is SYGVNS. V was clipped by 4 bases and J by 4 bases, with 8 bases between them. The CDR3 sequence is CASSVGGNQPQHF. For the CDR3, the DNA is TGTGCCAGCAGTGTAGGAGGGAATCAGCCCCAGCATTTT.

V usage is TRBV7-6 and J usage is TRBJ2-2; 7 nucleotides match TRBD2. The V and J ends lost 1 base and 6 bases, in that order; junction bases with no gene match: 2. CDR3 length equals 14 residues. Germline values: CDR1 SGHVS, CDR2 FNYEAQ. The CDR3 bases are TGTGCCAGCAGCTTAGGGGGAGGGCCCGGGGAGCTGTTTTTT. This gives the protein CASSLGGGPGELFF.

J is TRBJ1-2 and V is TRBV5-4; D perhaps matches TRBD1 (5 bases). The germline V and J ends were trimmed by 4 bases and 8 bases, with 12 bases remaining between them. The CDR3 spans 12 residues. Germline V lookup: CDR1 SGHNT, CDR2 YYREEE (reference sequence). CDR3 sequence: CASSPGGVGYTF. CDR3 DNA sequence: TGTGCCAGCAGCCCTGGAGGGGTCGGCTACACCTTC. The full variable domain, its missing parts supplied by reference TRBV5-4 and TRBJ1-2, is ETGVTQSPTHLIKTRGQQVTLRCSSQSGHNTVSWYQQALGQGPQFIFQYYREEENGRGNFPPRFSGLQFPNYSSELNVNALELDDSALYLCASSPGGVGYTFGSGTRLTVV.

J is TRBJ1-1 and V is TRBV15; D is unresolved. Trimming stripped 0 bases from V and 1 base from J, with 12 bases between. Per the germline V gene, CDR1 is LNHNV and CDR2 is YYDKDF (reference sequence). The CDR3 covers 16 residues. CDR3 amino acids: CATSRDQDGGNTEAFF. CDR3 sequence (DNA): TGTGCCACCAGCAGAGATCAGGACGGAGGGAACACTGAAGCTTTCTTT.

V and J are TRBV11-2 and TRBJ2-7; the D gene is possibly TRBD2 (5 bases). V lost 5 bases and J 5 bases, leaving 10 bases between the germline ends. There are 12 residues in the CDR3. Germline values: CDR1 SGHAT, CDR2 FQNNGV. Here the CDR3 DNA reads TGTGCCAGCAGCGGGCGAGGGAACGAGCAGTACTTC. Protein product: CASSGRGNEQYF.

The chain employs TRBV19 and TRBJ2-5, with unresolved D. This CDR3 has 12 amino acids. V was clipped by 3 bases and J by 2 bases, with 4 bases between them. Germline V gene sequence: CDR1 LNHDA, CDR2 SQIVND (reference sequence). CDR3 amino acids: CASSMRQETQYF. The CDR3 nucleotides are TGTGCCAGTAGTATGCGACAAGAGACCCAGTACTTC.

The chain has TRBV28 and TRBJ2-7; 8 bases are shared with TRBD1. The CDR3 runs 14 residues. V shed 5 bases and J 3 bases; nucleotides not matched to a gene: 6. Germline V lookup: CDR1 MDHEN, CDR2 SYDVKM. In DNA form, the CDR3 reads TGTGCCAGCAGTCAGGGACAGGTTATCTACGAGCAGTACTTC. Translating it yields CASSQGQVIYEQYF.

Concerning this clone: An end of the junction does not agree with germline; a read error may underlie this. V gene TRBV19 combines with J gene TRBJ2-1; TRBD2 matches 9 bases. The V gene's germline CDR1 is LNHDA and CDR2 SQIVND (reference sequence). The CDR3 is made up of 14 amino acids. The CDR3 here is CAGSIRSGGTEQFF. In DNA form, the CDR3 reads TGTGCCGGTAGTATACGGAGCGGGGGGACTGAGCAGTTCTTC.

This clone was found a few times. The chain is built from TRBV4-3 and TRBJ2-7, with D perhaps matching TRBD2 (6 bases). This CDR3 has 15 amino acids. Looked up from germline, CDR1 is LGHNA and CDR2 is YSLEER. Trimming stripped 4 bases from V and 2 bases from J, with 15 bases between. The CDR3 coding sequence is TGCGCCAGCAGCCCCGGCGGAGGGGTGGCCTACGAGCAGTACTTC. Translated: CASSPGGGVAYEQYF.

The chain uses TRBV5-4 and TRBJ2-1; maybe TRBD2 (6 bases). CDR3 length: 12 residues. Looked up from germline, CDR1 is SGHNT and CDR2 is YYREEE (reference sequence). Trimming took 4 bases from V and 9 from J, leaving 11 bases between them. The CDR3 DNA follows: TGTGCCAGCAGCGCCGCGGGAACTGAGCAGTTCTTC. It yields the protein CASSAAGTEQFF.

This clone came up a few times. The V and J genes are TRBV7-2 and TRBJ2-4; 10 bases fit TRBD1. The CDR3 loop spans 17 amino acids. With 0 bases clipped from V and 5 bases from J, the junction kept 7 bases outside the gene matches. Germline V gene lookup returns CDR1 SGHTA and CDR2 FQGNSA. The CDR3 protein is CASSLAVGGTGENIQYF. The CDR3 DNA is TGTGCCAGCAGCTTAGCGGTGGGGGGGACAGGGGAAAACATTCAGTACTTC.

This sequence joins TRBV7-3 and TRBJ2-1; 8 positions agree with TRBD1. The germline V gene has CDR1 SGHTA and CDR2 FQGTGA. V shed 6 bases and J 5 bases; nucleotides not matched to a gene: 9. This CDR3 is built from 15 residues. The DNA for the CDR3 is TGTGCCAGCAGGCCCGGGGACAGGACCCACAATGAGCAGTTCTTC. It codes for CASRPGDRTHNEQFF.

CDR3 in DNA: TGTGCCAGCAGCATAGGACAGGGGACCTACGAGCAGTACTTC. Amino acid sequence: CASSIGQGTYEQYF. This chain links TRBV7-6 with TRBJ2-7; the match to TRBD1 covers 9 bases. J lost 2 bases, V lost 5 bases, and 4 bases had no gene match. CDR3 length: 14 amino acids. CDR1 and CDR2 from the germline V gene are SGHVS and FNYEAQ.

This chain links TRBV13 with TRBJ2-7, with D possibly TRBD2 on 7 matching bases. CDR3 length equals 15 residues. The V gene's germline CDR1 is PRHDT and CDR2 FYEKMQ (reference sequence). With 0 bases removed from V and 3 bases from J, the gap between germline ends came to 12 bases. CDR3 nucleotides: TGTGCCAGCAGCTTAGGTCGGGGGGCTGGCTACGAGCAGTACTTC. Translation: CASSLGRGAGYEQYF.

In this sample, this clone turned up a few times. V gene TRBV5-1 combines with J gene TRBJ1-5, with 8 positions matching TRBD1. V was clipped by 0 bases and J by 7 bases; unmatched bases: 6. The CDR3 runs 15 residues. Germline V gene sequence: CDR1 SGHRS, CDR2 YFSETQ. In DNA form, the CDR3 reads TGCGCCAGCAGCTTGGGGACAGGGAATATCCAGCCCCAGCATTTT. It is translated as CASSLGTGNIQPQHF.